Listed below are T cell receptor beta chains from one sample, sequenced in a study of blood T cell repertoires in COVID-19. Only in-frame clones appear in the TCRdb table, and some are missing; sequencing was by immunoSEQ multiplex PCR. The table has some 130,000 clones, roughly 84% seen once. What was sequenced was peripheral blood. The receptors derive from a woman aged 30 to 39 who had recovered from COVID-19. Each CDR3 is given with its conserved first and last residue. Fields, in order: D gene, clone size, J gene, V gene, CDR3 protein, CDR3 DNA. A D gene is named only where the DNA matches it firmly. The size entry is marked missing in some rows and otherwise reads once, few, many or a size class.

- - TRBJ1-2 TRBV6-5 CASSYSRQIEGYTF TGTGCCAGCAGTTACTCGAGGCAAATCGAAGGCTACACCTTC
- - TRBJ1-2 TRBV2 CASSGFTSKNYGYTF TGTGCCAGCAGTGGTTTTACTAGTAAAAACTATGGCTACACCTTC
TRBD1 - TRBJ2-7 TRBV5-1 CASSRTGTGAYEQYF TGCGCCAGCAGCAGGACCGGGACAGGAGCCTACGAGCAGTACTTC
TRBD2 - TRBJ2-3 TRBV13 CASSRTSGGVYTQYF TGTGCCAGCAGCCGGACTAGCGGGGGTGTATATACGCAGTATTTT
TRBD2 - TRBJ2-7 TRBV6-5 CASSYGVTSGPYEQYF TGTGCCAGCAGTTACGGTGTGACTAGCGGACCCTACGAGCAGTACTTC
- - TRBJ1-1 TRBV30 CAWSVQIAGGTEAFF TGTGCCTGGAGTGTACAGATCGCCGGGGGCACTGAAGCTTTCTTT
- - TRBJ2-7 TRBV28 CAISATGRYEQYF TGTGCCATTTCAGCTACAGGGAGATACGAGCAGTACTTC
TRBD1 - TRBJ2-7 TRBV18 CASSRPGQGAYEQYF TGTGCCAGCTCACGACCGGGACAGGGGGCGTACGAGCAGTACTTC
- - TRBJ2-7 TRBV4-1 CASSQETRGTYEQYF TGCGCCAGCAGCCAAGAGACCCGCGGGACGTACGAGCAGTACTTC
TRBD1 - TRBJ2-3 TRBV27 CASSLGDREDTQYF TGTGCCAGCAGTTTGGGGGACAGGGAAGATACGCAGTATTTT
- - TRBJ2-5 TRBV5-1 CASSGSSALQETQYF TGCGCCAGCAGCGGGTCTAGCGCCCTCCAAGAGACCCAGTACTTC
- - TRBJ2-7 TRBV19 CASTTRQAPYEQYF TGTGCCAGTACTACTCGACAGGCACCCTACGAGCAGTACTTC
TRBD1 - TRBJ1-1 TRBV18 CASSSETGGDTEAFF TGTGCCAGCTCAAGTGAGACAGGGGGGGACACTGAAGCTTTCTTT
- - TRBJ2-2 TRBV5-4 CASSLDSVNTGELFF TGTGCCAGCAGCTTAGACAGCGTGAACACCGGGGAGCTGTTTTTT
TRBD2 - TRBJ2-7 TRBV7-8 CASSLAVGTSGKGPDDYEQYF TGTGCCAGCAGCTTAGCGGTGGGGACTAGCGGGAAGGGTCCGGACGACTACGAGCAGTACTTC
TRBD1 - TRBJ1-1 TRBV5-5 CASSSQFRDRVTEAFF TGTGCCAGCAGCTCTCAATTCCGGGACAGGGTGACTGAAGCTTTCTTT
TRBD2 once TRBJ2-3 TRBV27 CASSPAGGSVFDTQYF TGTGCCAGCAGTCCAGCTGGCGGGAGCGTGTTTGATACGCAGTATTTT
- once TRBJ2-1 TRBV10-3 CAISELQSEQFF TGTGCCATCAGTGAGTTACAGTCTGAGCAGTTCTTC
TRBD1 - TRBJ2-2 TRBV2 CASTRGQPTGELFF TGTGCCAGCACCAGGGGACAGCCCACCGGGGAGCTGTTTTTT
- once TRBJ1-2 TRBV3-1/TRBV3-2 CASSQDIGGLVYGYTF TGTGCCAGCAGCCAAGATATTGGGGGCCTAGTCTATGGCTACACCTTC
- - TRBJ1-1 TRBV7-8 CASSLVPSYGRATEAFF TGTGCCAGCAGCTTAGTTCCATCGTATGGCAGAGCGACTGAAGCTTTCTTT
- - TRBJ1-2 TRBV11-2 CASSLTPPPEAGYTF TGTGCCAGCAGCTTAACCCCGCCACCCGAGGCGGGCTACACCTTC
TRBD2 - TRBJ2-1 TRBV28 CASSFGTSGLFGRNEQFF TGTGCCAGCAGTTTCGGGACTAGCGGTCTTTTTGGTCGTAATGAGCAGTTCTTC
- - TRBJ1-3 TRBV23-1 CASSPGASQPFSGNTIYF TGCGCCAGCAGTCCCGGAGCTTCCCAACCTTTCTCTGGAAACACCATATATTTT
TRBD1 - TRBJ1-5 TRBV4-1 CASSHPQETGRNQPQHF TGCGCCAGCAGCCACCCCCAAGAGACAGGGCGGAATCAGCCCCAGCATTTT
TRBD2 once TRBJ2-3 TRBV9 CASSALAGGPPQVTQYF TGTGCCAGCAGCGCTCTAGCGGGGGGGCCCCCCCAGGTTACGCAGTATTTT
- - TRBJ1-1 TRBV27 CASSFSANTEAFF TGTGCCAGCAGTTTTAGCGCGAACACTGAAGCTTTCTTT
- - TRBJ1-6 TRBV6-2/TRBV6-3 CASSPSRPGYSPLHF TGTGCCAGCAGCCCATCTCGCCCGGGGTATTCACCCCTCCACTTT
TRBD1 - TRBJ1-6 TRBV2 CASSGQGYSPLHF TGTGCCAGCAGCGGACAGGGATATTCACCCCTCCACTTT
TRBD1 - TRBJ2-7 TRBV5-5 CASSQQGDGSYEQYF TGTGCCAGCAGCCAACAGGGGGACGGGTCCTACGAGCAGTACTTC
- once TRBJ2-3 TRBV6-6 CASSPDRASTDTQYF TGTGCCAGCAGCCCGGACAGAGCGAGCACAGATACGCAGTATTTT
TRBD2 - TRBJ2-3 TRBV24-1 CATSDPGVAGGDTQYF TGTGCCACCAGTGATCCAGGGGTAGCGGGGGGAGATACGCAGTATTTT
TRBD2 few TRBJ2-1 TRBV4-2 CASSQRTSGSYNEQFF TGTGCCAGCAGCCAGAGGACTAGCGGGAGCTACAATGAGCAGTTCTTC
- - TRBJ2-7 TRBV7-6 CASSPLLGGYEQYF TGTGCCAGCAGCCCTCTCCTAGGGGGCTACGAGCAGTACTTC
- once TRBJ1-2 TRBV19 CASTATDLYGYTF TGTGCCAGTACCGCGACAGACCTCTATGGCTACACCTTC
TRBD1 - TRBJ2-2 TRBV14 CASSQVTGGAGELFF TGTGCCAGCAGCCAAGTCACAGGGGGCGCCGGGGAGCTGTTTTTT
- - TRBJ1-2 TRBV7-9 CASSLEGYGYTF TGTGCCAGCAGCTTAGAGGGGTATGGCTACACCTTC
- - TRBJ2-7 TRBV5-1 CASSLNSEQYF TGCGCCAGCAGCTTGAATAGCGAGCAGTACTTC
- - TRBJ2-7 TRBV27 CASGSRWEQYF TGTGCCAGCGGCTCCAGGTGGGAGCAGTACTTC
- - TRBJ2-5 TRBV11-2 CASSLVGGGETQYF TGTGCCAGCAGCTTAGTGGGGGGTGGGGAGACCCAGTACTTC
TRBD1 - TRBJ1-6 TRBV3-1/TRBV3-2 CASSGTGPGNYNSPLHF TGTGCCAGCAGCGGGACAGGCCCTGGAAACTATAATTCACCCCTCCACTTT
- few TRBJ1-2 TRBV13 CASSLRGSNYGYTF TGTGCCAGCAGCCTCAGGGGTTCTAACTATGGCTACACCTTC
- - TRBJ2-2 TRBV18 CASSPTRVGNTGELFF TGTGCCAGCTCACCGACCAGGGTAGGAAACACCGGGGAGCTGTTTTTT
TRBD1 - TRBJ2-5 TRBV6-5 CASGGTGGGETQYF TGTGCCAGCGGAGGGACAGGGGGCGGGGAGACCCAGTACTTC
TRBD1 - TRBJ2-7 TRBV6-6 CASSYPGTESYEQYF TGTGCCAGCAGTTACCCCGGGACAGAAAGCTACGAGCAGTACTTC
TRBD1 - TRBJ1-6 TRBV5-4 CASSAQGQGNSPLHF TGTGCCAGCAGCGCGCAGGGACAGGGAAACTCACCCCTCCACTTT
TRBD1 once TRBJ1-2 TRBV27 CASSLSRTGSYGYTF TGTGCCAGCAGTTTATCCCGGACAGGGAGCTATGGCTACACCTTC